A single sample is the source of the 29 T cell receptor beta chains below, sequenced in a study of CD8 T cells in ankylosing spondylitis. General observations from the study: The study identified a TCR beta motif of fewer than 10 highly homologous variants that appeared characteristic of ankylosing spondylitis blood.

For these TCRs, the target antigens are not known. Each CDR3 protein gets one entry after TCRdb re-called the 5' RACE reads with MiXCR. Of under 850,000 distinct CDR3 sequences listed, roughly 20% are singletons. The sample comprised blood, either unsorted or a sorted T cell fraction (not recorded which). Receptor source: a male donor with ankylosing spondylitis.

This CDR3 is CASSYSAGYTQYF. In DNA, the CDR3 is TGTGCCAGCAGTTACTCGGCGGGCTATACGCAGTATTTT. The chain carries TRBV6-2 or TRBV6-3 and TRBJ2-3, with a weak D call TRBD2 (5 bases). V lost 0 bases, J lost 7 bases, and 8 bases lay in between. The CDR3 runs 13 residues. Looked up from germline, CDR1 is MNHEY and CDR2 is SVGEGT.

Ten or more counts support this clonotype. CDR3 amino acids: CASSFWSTDTQYF. The CDR3 DNA reads as TGTGCCAGCAGCTTTTGGAGCACAGATACGCAGTATTTT. This rearrangement joins TRBV7-9 to TRBJ2-3; D is undetermined. Germline CDR1 is SEHNR and CDR2 is FQNEAQ (reference sequence). The CDR3 has 13 amino acids. Trimming shortened V by 3 bases and J by 0 bases, and 4 bases separated the two germline ends.

V gene TRBV7-8 combines with J gene TRBJ2-3; D remains unclear. V was shortened by 7 bases and J by 0 bases, with 11 bases between the two germline ends. Germline CDR1 reads SGHVS; CDR2 reads FQNEAQ. The CDR3 contains 14 residues. The CDR3 nucleotides read TGTGCCAGCAAGCCGGCCCCTAGCACAGATACGCAGTATTTT. Amino acids: CASKPAPSTDTQYF.

The chain couples TRBV7-8 to TRBJ2-2; the D gene could be TRBD1 or TRBD2 (5 bases each). CDR1 and CDR2 (germline): SGHVS, FQNEAQ. The V and J ends lost 9 bases and 3 bases respectively, with 11 bases between them. This CDR3 has 13 residues. The CDR3 reads CARGTLDTGELFF. Here the CDR3 DNA reads TGTGCCAGGGGGACCCTGGACACCGGGGAGCTGTTTTTT.

The CDR3 loop is CASSQDRPATGELFF. CDR3 nucleotide sequence: TGTGCCAGCAGCCAAGATCGGCCAGCCACCGGGGAGCTGTTTTTT. The gene calls are TRBV3-1 and TRBJ2-2; D is ambiguous. CDR1 and CDR2 (germline): LGHDT, YNNKEL (reference sequence). V gave up 0 bases and J gave up 4 bases, with 9 bases separating them. This CDR3 spans 15 amino acids.

This clonotype occurred a few times. The rearrangement uses TRBV12-3 or TRBV12-4 and TRBJ1-1; D call uncertain. The CDR3 is made up of 14 amino acids. V lost 5 bases, J lost 7 bases, and 17 bases lay in between. The CDR3 here is CASSPNRPGIEAFF. In DNA form, the CDR3 reads TGTGCCAGCAGTCCTAATCGACCGGGGATTGAAGCTTTCTTT.

The rearrangement links TRBV20-1 to TRBJ2-1; possibly TRBD2 for D (6 bases). V was cut by 6 bases and J by 9 bases, with 15 bases left in between. CDR3 length equals 12 residues. Germline loops: CDR1 DFQATT, CDR2 SNEGSKA (reference sequence). CDR3 amino acids: CSADRGKGEQFF. DNA for the CDR3: TGCAGTGCCGACCGCGGGAAGGGTGAGCAGTTCTTC.

The chain carries TRBV30 and TRBJ2-2; 8 nucleotides agree with TRBD1. The CDR3 has 13 residues. Germline loops: CDR1 GTSNPN, CDR2 SVGIG (reference sequence). The junction had 4 bases not matched to a gene; V was cut back by 8 bases and J by 2 bases. This CDR3 is CAGQGVNTGELFF. CDR3 bases: TGTGCCGGACAGGGCGTAAACACCGGGGAGCTGTTTTTT.

The rearrangement joins TRBV5-8 to TRBJ1-5; no clear D gene. Germline assignment: CDR1 SGHTS and CDR2 YDEGEE. V lost 4 bases and J lost 5, with 7 bases in between. This CDR3 spans 12 amino acids. The CDR3 here is CASSPEDQPQHF. The CDR3 region has the DNA TGTGCCAGCAGCCCCGAAGATCAGCCCCAGCATTTT.

The V gene is TRBV12-3 or TRBV12-4, the J gene TRBJ2-1; possibly TRBD1 for D (5 bases). There are 15 residues in the CDR3. The V end lost 5 bases, the J end lost 9 bases, and 20 bases lay between the germline ends. CDR3 DNA sequence: TGTGCCAGCAGTGAGACAGCCGGGTTTGCTCGTGAGCAGTTCTTC. It is translated as CASSETAGFAREQFF.

On this clonotype: At one end, the junction sequence differs from germline, possibly due to a read error. The chain combines TRBV28 with TRBJ1-4; 8 positions agree with TRBD1. The CDR3 runs to 15 residues. Germline-derived CDR1 and CDR2 are MDHEN and SYDVKM. Written as DNA, the CDR3 is TGTGCCAGCAGACCTTGGGGACAGGAGAATGAAAAACTGTATTTT. It yields the protein CASRPWGQENEKLYF.

This sequence joins TRBV28 and TRBJ1-5, with D possibly matching TRBD1 (5 bases). The CDR3 runs 14 residues. The V and J ends lost 6 bases and 3 bases respectively, with 12 bases between them. Looked up from germline, CDR1 is MDHEN and CDR2 is SYDVKM. The CDR3 DNA reads TGTGCCAGCAGGCTAGGGGTGGCCAATCAGCCCCAGCATTTT. Residues: CASRLGVANQPQHF.

This clonotype was recorded a few times. This chain links TRBV24-1 with TRBJ2-1; D is undetermined. This CDR3 is 11 amino acids long. The germline V and J ends were trimmed by 0 bases and 8 bases, with 1 base remaining between them. The germline V gene encodes CDR1 KGHDR and CDR2 SFDVKD. The CDR3 region has the DNA TGTGCCACCAGTGATTTGGATGAGCAGTTCTTC. This codes for CATSDLDEQFF.

J is TRBJ2-4 and V is TRBV20-1, with D perhaps being TRBD1 or TRBD2 (7 bases each). The CDR3 contains 16 residues. Trimming left V 7 bases short and J 8 bases short, with 27 bases between. Germline V lookup: CDR1 DFQATT, CDR2 SNEGSKA (reference sequence). The CDR3 sequence: CSVGRGTGGQYDIQYF. The CDR3 region has the DNA TGCAGTGTCGGCAGGGGGACGGGGGGCCAGTATGACATTCAGTACTTC.

This clonotype was counted many times. CDR3 protein: CASTMTGVGDTQYF. CDR3 nucleotide sequence: TGTGCCAGTACTATGACAGGGGTTGGAGATACGCAGTATTTT. The V and J genes are TRBV12-3 or TRBV12-4 and TRBJ2-3; TRBD1 matches at 8 bases. Trimming removed 9 bases from V and 5 bases from J; junction bases left unmatched: 10. The CDR3 is 14 amino acids.

This chain joins TRBV7-8 and TRBJ1-1; D gene ambiguous. V was clipped by 8 bases and J by 0 bases, with 13 bases between them. Germline assignment: CDR1 SGHVS and CDR2 FQNEAQ. CDR3 length: 14 residues. The CDR3 DNA reads as TGTGCCAGCTCACCCGCCGGATTGAACACTGAAGCTTTCTTT. Amino acids: CASSPAGLNTEAFF.

V usage is TRBV27 and J usage is TRBJ1-2; D is uncertain. This CDR3 region has 20 residues. Germline V gives CDR1 MNHEY, CDR2 SMNVEV (reference sequence). Between the trimmed V and J ends, which lost 2 bases and 2 bases, there was a span of 27 bases. In nucleotides, the CDR3 is TGTGCCAGCAGTTTAGACTTAGGCCGAGGACGGACCCAGATGAACTATGGCTACACCTTC. This gives the protein CASSLDLGRGRTQMNYGYTF.

In its sample, this clonotype was seen a few times. The V and J genes are TRBV15 and TRBJ2-2, with no clear D. V was pared by 0 bases and J by 4 bases, with 15 bases between. Germline-derived CDR1 and CDR2 are LNHNV and YYDKDF (reference sequence). There are 17 residues in the CDR3. As DNA, the CDR3 is TGTGCCACCAGCAGAGATTCTGGGGTGGTTTCCACCGGGGAGCTGTTTTTT. Its protein product is CATSRDSGVVSTGELFF.

This clonotype was counted only a few times. The J gene is TRBJ2-3, the V gene TRBV29-1; 9 nucleotides align to TRBD1. Germline V gene sequence: CDR1 SQVTM, CDR2 ANQGSEA. V shed 5 bases, J shed 5 bases, and the junction held 11 bases outside the gene matches. This CDR3 spans 15 amino acids. CDR3 bases: TGCAGCGTTCTAGGTGTGTGGACAGGGGAAGATACGCAGTATTTT. Residues: CSVLGVWTGEDTQYF.

V usage is TRBV7-3 and J usage is TRBJ2-7; 10 bases agree with TRBD1. CDR3 length: 15 residues. The V and J ends lost 5 bases and 4 bases, in that order; junction bases with no gene match: 8. Germline V lookup: CDR1 SGHTA, CDR2 FQGTGA. The CDR3 DNA reads TGTGCCAGCAGCCAAACCGGGACAGGGGAATACGAGCAGTACTTC. It specifies CASSQTGTGEYEQYF.

This clonotype was detected only a few times. The rearrangement joins TRBV7-2 to TRBJ2-1; 10 bases are shared with TRBD1. V lost 1 base to trimming and J lost 8 bases; unmatched junction nucleotides: 5. Germline V CDR1 and CDR2: SGHTA, FQGNSA. The CDR3 is made up of 15 amino acids. The CDR3, as DNA: TGTGCCAGCAGCTTAGGACAGGGGGCGGGTGATGAGCAGTTCTTC. Its translation is CASSLGQGAGDEQFF. Filled out from reference TRBV7-2 and TRBJ2-1, the complete variable domain reads GAGVSQSPSNKVTEKGKDVELRCDPISGHTALYWYRQSLGQGLEFLIYFQGNSAPDKSGLPSDRFSAERTGGSVSTLTIQRTQQEDSAVYLCASSLGQGAGDEQFFGPGTRLTVL.

This clonotype was observed a handful of times. The rearrangement joins TRBV12-3 or TRBV12-4 to TRBJ1-2, with unresolved D. Deletions cut 4 bases from V and 5 bases from J, with 14 bases between. This CDR3 comprises 14 residues. CDR3 residues: CASSSSASLYGYTF. The CDR3 DNA follows: TGTGCCAGCAGTTCATCGGCCAGTCTTTATGGCTACACCTTC.

This clonotype appeared a few times. J is TRBJ2-1 and V is TRBV3-1, with D possibly being TRBD1 (5 bases). Germline-derived CDR1 and CDR2 are LGHDT and YNNKEL (reference sequence). CDR3 length equals 14 residues. Trimming took off 7 bases at V and 4 bases at J, with 14 bases between the two ends. CDR3 nucleotides: TGTGCCAGCAACCAGGGATTTGGGTACAATGAGCAGTTCTTC. This codes for CASNQGFGYNEQFF.

The chain carries TRBV4-3 and TRBJ2-7; TRBD1 matches 12 bases. The trim removed 4 bases at V and 5 bases at J, leaving 6 bases unmatched. This CDR3 spans 15 amino acids. Germline CDR1 is LGHNA and CDR2 is YSLEER. The CDR3, as DNA: TGCGCCAGCAGCCTTGGGACAGGGGGCGTGAACGAGCAGTACTTC. Encoded protein: CASSLGTGGVNEQYF.

This clonotype was seen more than once but under ten times. The chain has TRBV29-1 and TRBJ2-3; D unclear. CDR1 is SQVTM, CDR2 ANQGSEA, per germline. V lost 2 bases and J lost 1, with 7 bases in between. The CDR3 sequence is 13 residues long. CDR3 coding DNA: TGCAGCGTTGAAAACTATGGCACAGATACGCAGTATTTT. Translating gives CSVENYGTDTQYF.

The chain combines TRBV3-1 with TRBJ1-3; weak D call: TRBD1 (5 bases). Trimming pared 4 bases from V and 3 bases from J, leaving 16 bases between. The CDR3 contains 16 residues. Germline values: CDR1 LGHDT, CDR2 YNNKEL (reference sequence). The CDR3 DNA reads TGTGCCAGCAGCCTCAACCCGACAGCACTTGGAAACACCATATATTTT. Protein product: CASSLNPTALGNTIYF.

This clonotype came up many times. This chain links TRBV29-1 with TRBJ1-2; D is uncertain. Looked up from germline, CDR1 is SQVTM and CDR2 is ANQGSEA. CDR3 length: 13 amino acids. The V and J ends lost 4 bases and 0 bases respectively, with 9 bases between them. The CDR3 nucleotides are TGCAGCGTTGGGCAGCCTTCTAACTATGGCTACACCTTC. Amino acids: CSVGQPSNYGYTF. Full variable domain (remainder filled in from reference TRBV29-1 and TRBJ1-2): SAVISQKPSRDICQRGTSLTIQCQVDSQVTMMFWYRQQPGQSLTLIATANQGSEATYESGFVIDKFPISRPNLTFSTLTVSNMSPEDSSIYLCSVGQPSNYGYTFGSGTRLTVV.

The chain carries TRBV4-1 and TRBJ2-7; D is uncertain. Germline-derived CDR1 and CDR2 are MGHRA and YSYEKL. V lost 2 bases to trimming and J lost 3 bases, with 14 bases between them. The CDR3 spans 15 residues. In nucleotides, the CDR3 is TGCGCCAGCAGCCAAATTTCCTCGGGTGACTACGAGCAGTACTTC. Translation gives CASSQISSGDYEQYF.

The chain couples TRBV4-3 to TRBJ2-1, with 9 bases fitting TRBD1. Germline-derived CDR1 and CDR2 are LGHNA and YSLEER. The CDR3 contains 14 residues. V gave up 1 base and J gave up 9 bases; unmatched junction bases: 4. The CDR3 DNA reads TGCGCCAGCAGCCAAGCCACGACAGGGGGTGAGCAGTTCTTC. As protein: CASSQATTGGEQFF.